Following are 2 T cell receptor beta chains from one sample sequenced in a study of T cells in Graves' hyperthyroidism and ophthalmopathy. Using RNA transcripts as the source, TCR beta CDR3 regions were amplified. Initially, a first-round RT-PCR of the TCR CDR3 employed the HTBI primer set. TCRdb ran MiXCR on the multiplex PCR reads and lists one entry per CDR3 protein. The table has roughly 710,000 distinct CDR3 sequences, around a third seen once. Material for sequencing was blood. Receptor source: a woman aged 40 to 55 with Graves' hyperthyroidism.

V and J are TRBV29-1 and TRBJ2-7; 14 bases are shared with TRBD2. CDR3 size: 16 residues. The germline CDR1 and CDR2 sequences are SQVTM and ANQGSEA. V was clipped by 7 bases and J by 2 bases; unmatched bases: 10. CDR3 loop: CSGPGTSGGPTYEQYF. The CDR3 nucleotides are TGCAGCGGCCCGGGGACTAGCGGGGGACCGACCTACGAGCAGTACTTC.

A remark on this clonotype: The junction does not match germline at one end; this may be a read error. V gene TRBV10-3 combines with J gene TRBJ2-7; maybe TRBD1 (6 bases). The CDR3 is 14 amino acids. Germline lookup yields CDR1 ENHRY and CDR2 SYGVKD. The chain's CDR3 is CASSYDRLYYEQYF. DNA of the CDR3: TGTGCCAGCAGTTACGACAGGCTCTACTACGAGCAGTACTTC.